This T cell receptor (beta chain) stems from a study of cytomegalovirus exposure and HLA in healthy donors. The PCR had 60 Vbeta and 13 Jbeta primers. The assay was immunoSEQ multiplex PCR, and TCRdb's table has in-frame clones only and misses some. Of fewer than 250,000 clones listed, around 78% were seen once; the top ten hold roughly 15%. V was clipped by 8 bases and J by 3 bases, with 13 bases between them. The CDR3 spans 13 residues. Germline CDR1 is SNHLY and CDR2 is FYNNEI. This clonotype was obtained from a woman in her twenties or thirties in good health and CMV-seropositive. Sequenced sample: PBMCs. The chain recombines TRBV2 with TRBJ1-1, with unresolved D. As DNA, the CDR3 is TGTGCCAGCGGCTTCGGGGTGGACACTGAAGCTTTCTTT. As protein: CASGFGVDTEAFF.